The count of the clone carrying this T cell receptor (beta chain) is one. These data originate in a study of blood T cell repertoires in COVID-19. CDR1 and CDR2 (germline): SGHTA, FQGNSA. V lost 0 bases to trimming and J lost 0 bases; unmatched junction nucleotides: 5. This CDR3 region has 19 residues. The data were produced by immunoSEQ multiplex PCR, yet TCRdb's version contains in-frame clones alone and is incomplete. The data contain approximately 75,000 clones, 65% to 85% of them singletons. This TCR was recovered from a man aged 45-65 years with COVID-19, enrolled during active disease. This chain joins TRBV7-2 and TRBJ2-6; 10 bases align to TRBD2. The sequenced sample consisted of peripheral blood. CDR3 in amino acids: CASSLALAGMTSGANVLTF. CDR3 bases: TGTGCCAGCAGCTTAGCACTAGCGGGAATGACCTCTGGGGCCAACGTCCTGACTTTC.